The entry that follows covers one T cell receptor beta chain sequence. Antigen unknown. 5'RACE, which relied on constant-segment primers, yielded TCR alpha and TCR beta cDNA libraries carrying sample barcodes and UMIs. Via MiXCR, TCRdb re-called the 5' RACE reads, giving one row per CDR3 protein. The table lists 250,000 to 350,000 distinct CDR3 sequences, roughly a fifth of them singletons. This entry belongs to a study of T-cell memory formation after mild COVID-19. Study in general: The two donors had largely donor-specific TCR clusters. The study, taken as a whole, reports: CM and EM subsets held most contracting CD4+ clones; EMRA held CD8+ ones.

The receptor's source is a man between 18 and 29 years old who had mild COVID-19 (a few samples of this study predate the infection). Cell type and time point are not known. The source material was PBMCs or a T cell subset sorted from them (not recorded which).

CDR3 region: CASSTSGTSYSPLHF. The CDR3 DNA reads as TGTGCCAGCAGTACATCCGGGACATCCTATTCACCCCTCCACTTT. The rearrangement uses TRBV27 and TRBJ1-6; possibly TRBD1 for D (6 bases). Germline-derived CDR1 and CDR2 are MNHEY and SMNVEV (reference sequence). Trimming stripped 5 bases from V and 8 bases from J, with 16 bases between. The CDR3 is 15 amino acids.